This TCR beta chain was sequenced in a study of blood T cell repertoires in COVID-19. Turning to the study itself: Sites in the United States, Italy and Spain provided acute and convalescent COVID-19 samples. Sample material is recorded as cDNA or gDNA derived from T cells, B-cell-depleted T cells, or PBMCs.

Study processing details: Amplification of reference gene primers was used by the study to estimate nucleated cell counts. The repertoire was sequenced with immunoSEQ multiplex PCR; TCRdb's copy has only in-frame clones and lacks some. The DNA gave D and trimming, while V, J and clone size come from that table. The sample lists 62,000 or so clones; approximately 85% were seen once. The V gene's germline CDR1 is MNHEY and CDR2 SMNVEV (reference sequence). CDR3 length equals 13 residues. V dropped 6 bases and J dropped 6 bases, with 12 bases sitting between them. The gene calls are TRBV27 and TRBJ2-1; a weak D match, TRBD2 (6 bases). The receptor comes from a human donor in a cohort sampled during active COVID-19. Sequencing was performed on peripheral blood. The CDR3 coding sequence is TGTGCCAGCAGGGAGGGCAACCTCAATGAGCAGTTCTTC. It is translated as CASREGNLNEQFF.